Included here is one T cell receptor beta chain sequence, with context. The data derive from a study of CD8 T cells in Susac syndrome. A quantity of roughly 0.5 to 1 ug RNA underwent reverse transcription using random hexamers. Amplification of the TCR beta CDR3 was carried out by immunoSEQ multiplex PCR, which spanned a total of 54 Vbeta and 13 Jbeta segments. TCRdb reanalysed the immunoSEQ multiplex PCR reads using MiXCR and keeps one entry per CDR3 protein. The top ten clones hold about 0.088% of a sample with 170,000 or so distinct CDR3 sequences, around 93% of them seen once. This CDR3 is built from 14 residues. The germline V gene has CDR1 LGHNA and CDR2 YNFKEQ. V lost 1 base, J lost 6 bases, and 3 bases stayed unmatched.

The specimen was CD4+ T cells from PBMCs. V usage is TRBV4-2 and J usage is TRBJ2-1; 7 nucleotides match TRBD2. The receptor's source is a human donor with multiple sclerosis. CDR3 nucleotide sequence: TGTGCCAGCAGCCAAGCTACTAGCGCCAATGAGCAGTTCTTC. It specifies CASSQATSANEQFF.